What follows are 22 T cell receptor beta chains derived from one specimen sequenced in a study of T cells after posttransplantation cyclophosphamide (dated by TCRdb to the mid-2010s). The method was the immunoSEQ multiplex PCR assay. TCRdb carries this immuneACCESS record with in-frame sequences only. Its versions omit some clonotypes, under half of them owing to an unresolved V gene in the studies checked, with the rest unexplained. Here the sample has 19,000 or so clones; nearly 99% occur a single time. The top ten clonotypes cover about 0.13% of the sample. The sample was naive CD8+ T cells sorted from PBMCs. The receptors shown here come from a man in his forties in good health, CMV-negative, and a related stem cell transplant donor.

The chain employs TRBV5-6 and TRBJ1-1; no definite D call. From germline, CDR1 is SGHDT and CDR2 YYEEEE. V lost 0 bases and J lost 3, with 9 bases in between. There are 14 residues in the CDR3. CDR3 sequence: CASSLGQDYTEAFF. In DNA form, the CDR3 reads TGTGCCAGCAGCTTGGGGCAGGATTACACTGAAGCTTTCTTT.

The chain employs TRBV7-2 and TRBJ1-2; 7 bases are a match to TRBD1. V was clipped by 6 bases and J by 8 bases; unmatched bases: 18. The germline V gene has CDR1 SGHTA and CDR2 FQGNSA. The CDR3 runs 16 residues. The CDR3 DNA follows: TGTGCCAGCAGTCACGGCGCAGGGGGGTTCCTAGAGGGCTACACCTTC. It codes for CASSHGAGGFLEGYTF.

CDR3 sequence reads: CASSIGSGSYNEQFF. The CDR3 DNA reads as TGTGCCAGTAGTATTGGTAGCGGGAGCTACAATGAGCAGTTCTTC. This chain connects TRBV19 to TRBJ2-1, with TRBD2 identical over 9 bases. CDR1 is LNHDA and CDR2 is SQIVND in the germline V gene (reference sequence). CDR3 size: 15 residues. V lost 3 bases to trimming and J lost 3 bases; unmatched junction nucleotides: 3.

The V and J genes are TRBV28 and TRBJ2-7, with 8 positions matching TRBD2. The germline V gene encodes CDR1 MDHEN and CDR2 SYDVKM. CDR3 length: 13 residues. J lost 4 bases, V lost 8 bases, and 7 bases had no gene match. CDR3 coding DNA: TGTGCCAGCCGGTCAGCGGGAGAATACGAGCAGTACTTC. Translation: CASRSAGEYEQYF.

The rearrangement joins TRBV9 to TRBJ2-3; D gene unclear. The germline V gene has CDR1 SGDLS and CDR2 YYNGEE. V dropped 0 bases and J dropped 6 bases, with 5 bases sitting between them. The length of the CDR3 is 12 residues. The CDR3 here is CASSVGGDTQYF. The CDR3 nucleotides read TGTGCCAGCAGCGTAGGCGGCGATACGCAGTATTTT.

The CDR3 region is CASSLSGNTIYF. In nucleotides, the CDR3 is TGTGCCAGCAGCCTCTCTGGAAACACCATATATTTT. The chain carries TRBV13 and TRBJ1-3; D ambiguous. Trimming shortened V by 5 bases and J by 0 bases, and 2 bases separated the two germline ends. This CDR3 contains 12 residues. CDR1 is PRHDT, CDR2 FYEKMQ, per germline (reference sequence).

The chain recombines TRBV15 with TRBJ2-1, with 9 positions matching TRBD1. V shed 6 bases, J shed 5 bases, and the junction held 2 bases outside the gene matches. The CDR3 covers 13 residues. Germline-derived CDR1 and CDR2 are LNHNV and YYDKDF (reference sequence). The CDR3 region is CATRDRGNNEQFF. Written as DNA, the CDR3 is TGTGCCACCAGGGACAGGGGAAACAATGAGCAGTTCTTC.

The rearrangement uses TRBV6-6 and TRBJ2-1, with TRBD2 matching over 7 bases. CDR1 and CDR2 (germline): MNHNY, SVGAGI (reference sequence). The CDR3 loop spans 13 amino acids. Trimming cost V 0 bases and J 9 bases; bases outside gene matches: 2. The CDR3 sequence: CASSYSPGGEQFF. The CDR3 DNA follows: TGTGCCAGCAGTTACTCGCCGGGGGGTGAGCAGTTCTTC.

The rearrangement joins TRBV11-2 to TRBJ2-3; D gene unclear. CDR3 size: 20 residues. The V end was cut by 0 bases, the J end by 0 bases, with 22 bases between. Germline CDR1 is SGHAT and CDR2 is FQNNGV. CDR3 DNA sequence: TGTGCCAGCAGCTTAGATCTAGGTGCGGTGTCCTCACGGAGCACAGATACGCAGTATTTT. This codes for CASSLDLGAVSSRSTDTQYF. Drawing the rest from reference TRBV11-2 and TRBJ2-3, the complete variable domain is EAGVAQSPRYKIIEKRQSVAFWCNPISGHATLYWYQQILGQGPKLLIQFQNNGVVDDSQLPKDRFSAERLKGVDSTLKIQPAKLEDSAVYLCASSLDLGAVSSRSTDTQYFGPGTRLTVL.

The chain couples TRBV11-2 to TRBJ2-3; 8 positions match TRBD1. Per germline, CDR1 SGHAT and CDR2 FQNNGV. This CDR3 has 14 residues. Trimming at V came to 5 bases and at J to 5 bases, leaving 6 bases not matched to a gene. The DNA of the CDR3 is TGTGCCAGCAGCCTGGACAGGGAAATAGATACGCAGTATTTT. Translating it yields CASSLDREIDTQYF.

The chain joins TRBV27 to TRBJ2-5, with TRBD2 identical over 9 bases. This CDR3 has 17 residues. The trim removed 2 bases at V and 3 bases at J, leaving 10 bases unmatched. The germline CDR1 and CDR2 sequences are MNHEY and SMNVEV (reference sequence). The CDR3 nucleotides are TGTGCCAGCAGTTTAGGCGCAGGTCTAGCGGGAAAAGAGACCCAGTACTTC. This gives the protein CASSLGAGLAGKETQYF.

This chain joins TRBV28 and TRBJ2-7, with a tentative D call TRBD1 (6 bases). Germline V gene data show CDR1 as MDHEN and CDR2 as SYDVKM. This CDR3 comprises 15 residues. The V end was cut by 2 bases, the J end by 0 bases, with 11 bases between. This CDR3 is CASSLPRDISYEQYF. CDR3 nucleotide sequence: TGTGCCAGCAGTTTACCCCGGGACATCTCCTACGAGCAGTACTTC.

This clone is a singleton in its sample. The CDR3 spells CASSFSSGSYEQFF. The CDR3, as DNA: TGTGCCAGCAGCTTCTCTAGCGGGAGCTATGAGCAGTTCTTC. The chain couples TRBV7-9 to TRBJ2-1, with 10 bases that match TRBD2. The length of the CDR3 is 14 residues. Germline assignment: CDR1 SEHNR and CDR2 FQNEAQ (reference sequence). Trimming cost V 3 bases and J 8 bases; bases outside gene matches: 4.

The chain carries TRBV5-1 and TRBJ2-7; TRBD2 matches 8 bases. V was clipped by 2 bases and J by 6 bases; unmatched bases: 13. From germline, CDR1 is SGHRS and CDR2 YFSETQ. The CDR3 covers 16 residues. CDR3 sequence (DNA): TGCGCCAGCAGCTTACGGGAGCGGGAGATGGGGAGCGAGCAGTACTTC. It encodes CASSLREREMGSEQYF.

V gene TRBV28 combines with J gene TRBJ2-7; tentatively, D is TRBD1 (6 bases). The germline CDR1 and CDR2 sequences are MDHEN and SYDVKM. V lost 3 bases and J lost 6, with 9 bases in between. There are 12 residues in the CDR3. This CDR3 is CASSFPGAEQYF. The CDR3 DNA reads as TGTGCCAGCAGTTTCCCAGGGGCCGAGCAGTACTTC.

The rearrangement links TRBV4-3 to TRBJ2-7, with D perhaps matching TRBD1 (6 bases). The length of the CDR3 is 14 residues. Germline V gene lookup returns CDR1 LGHNA and CDR2 YSLEER. V was pared by 4 bases and J by 0 bases, with 10 bases between. The CDR3 DNA sequence: TGCGCCAGCAGCCCTTCGGACAGCTCCTACGAGCAGTACTTC. This encodes CASSPSDSSYEQYF.

The chain couples TRBV28 to TRBJ1-6; 8 positions match TRBD1. Germline CDR1 reads MDHEN; CDR2 reads SYDVKM. Trimming took 5 bases from V and 10 from J; bases not matched to a gene: 7. This CDR3 contains 14 residues. CDR3 sequence: CASSPDRGGSPLHF. The CDR3 region has the DNA TGTGCCAGCAGTCCCGACAGGGGAGGGTCACCCCTCCACTTT. Looking up the rest from reference TRBV28 and TRBJ1-6 gives the full variable domain: DVKVTQSSRYLVKRTGEKVFLECVQDMDHENMFWYRQDPGLGLRLIYFSYDVKMKEKGDIPEGYSVSREKKERFSLILESASTNQTSMYLCASSPDRGGSPLHFGNGTRLTVT.

V gene TRBV4-3 combines with J gene TRBJ2-7; 7 bases map to TRBD1. V trimming: 1 base; J trimming: 0 bases; junction bases outside the gene matches: 9. Germline CDR1 is LGHNA and CDR2 is YSLEER. There are 17 residues in the CDR3. The CDR3 loop is CASSQAMQGVASYEQYF. The DNA for the CDR3 is TGCGCCAGCAGCCAAGCCATGCAGGGGGTTGCCTCCTACGAGCAGTACTTC.

The chain's CDR3 is CASRELAGGAAEQYF. The CDR3 DNA sequence: TGTGCCAGCAGGGAACTAGCGGGAGGCGCCGCCGAGCAGTACTTC. The chain recombines TRBV6-1 with TRBJ2-7; TRBD2 matches at 12 bases. Germline CDR1 and CDR2: MNHNS and SASEGT. The CDR3 extends over 15 amino acids. V lost 6 bases, J lost 6 bases, and 9 bases stayed unmatched.

The chain recombines TRBV5-1 with TRBJ1-1; D remains ambiguous. The CDR3 loop spans 14 amino acids. CDR1 SGHRS and CDR2 YFSETQ come from the germline V gene. The V gene lost 3 bases and the J gene lost 0 bases, with 9 bases spanning the gap. Here the CDR3 DNA reads TGCGCCAGCAGCTGGGGAGACATGAACACTGAAGCTTTCTTT. Protein product: CASSWGDMNTEAFF.

This sequence joins TRBV11-2 and TRBJ2-1; 8 bases are shared with TRBD2. The CDR3 runs to 18 residues. V was clipped by 5 bases and J by 1 base; unmatched bases: 13. Germline V CDR1 and CDR2: SGHAT, FQNNGV. CDR3 DNA: TGTGCCAGCAGCCCTCAAAAAAGGGTAGCGGGGTCCTACAATGAGCAGTTCTTC. It encodes CASSPQKRVAGSYNEQFF.

The CDR3 DNA sequence: TGTGCCAGCAGCTTAAGACTAGCGGGAGAATACGAGCAGTACTTC. It translates to CASSLRLAGEYEQYF. The chain combines TRBV7-6 with TRBJ2-5; 12 bases map to TRBD2. The J call may be wrong; the DNA end is better matched by TRBJ2-7. Germline values: CDR1 SGHVS, CDR2 FNYEAQ. The CDR3 consists of 15 residues.